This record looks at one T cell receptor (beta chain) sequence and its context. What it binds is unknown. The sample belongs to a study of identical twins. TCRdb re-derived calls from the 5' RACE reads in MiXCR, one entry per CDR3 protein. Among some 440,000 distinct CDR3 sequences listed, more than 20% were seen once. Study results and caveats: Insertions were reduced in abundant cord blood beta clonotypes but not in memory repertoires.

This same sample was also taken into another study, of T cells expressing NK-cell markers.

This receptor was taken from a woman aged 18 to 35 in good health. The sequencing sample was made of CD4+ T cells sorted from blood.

The CDR3 is CASIVGRNYGYTF. CDR3 coding DNA: TGTGCCAGCATCGTTGGACGGAACTATGGCTACACCTTC. This rearrangement joins TRBV12-3 or TRBV12-4 to TRBJ1-2; D not certain. With 7 bases removed from V and 2 bases from J, the gap between germline ends came to 11 bases. The CDR3 loop spans 13 amino acids.